This TCR beta chain was identified during a study of cytomegalovirus exposure and HLA in healthy donors. Study-wide context: From HLA-typed donors, an early data release held about 85 million unique TCRs.

Study results and caveats: Among TCR beta chains, those listed as cytomegalovirus-associated numbered over 150. Rare TCR sequences dominated, though some public TCRs recurred in many donors. Reportedly, fewer N-insertions than the approximately 690-donor mean appeared in an Asian-associated ancestry cluster in a later analysis.

Comments on this clone: The antigen is unknown.

This PCR relied on a set of 60 Vbeta primers and 13 Jbeta primers. The assay was immunoSEQ multiplex PCR, and TCRdb's table has in-frame clones only and misses some. The sample lists a few hundred thousand clones, roughly two thirds occurring once. The CDR3 totals 14 residues. Germline CDR1 KGHSH, CDR2 LQKENI. Trimming left V 4 bases short and J 1 base short, with 10 bases between. This clonotype was sampled from a female donor in good health and CMV-seronegative. The rearrangement links TRBV18 to TRBJ1-1, with D maybe TRBD1 (6 bases). Specimen: PBMCs. DNA of the CDR3: TGTGCCAGCTCACAACAACAGGGGAACACTGAAGCTTTCTTT. Protein: CASSQQQGNTEAFF.